Presented here are 7 T cell receptor beta chains from one specimen sequenced in a study of shared clonotypes between healthy human individuals. Naive CD8 cells lacked CD45RO, underwent positive selection for CCR7 and left out terminally differentiated effector memory CD45RA+ cells. Assay used: immunoSEQ multiplex PCR; TCRdb lists only in-frame clones, some missing. The profile shows about 2 million clones, roughly 95% of them singletons. Sequencing was performed on naive CD8+ T cells sorted from blood. Receptor source: a man younger than 35 in good health.

The chain is built from TRBV6-1 and TRBJ2-6, with D perhaps TRBD1 or TRBD2 (5 bases each). The ends were cut back, 4 bases at V and 4 bases at J, with 17 bases in the middle. The CDR3 runs to 17 residues. CDR1 is MNHNS, CDR2 SASEGT, per germline. The CDR3 sequence: CASSGGSPNRGANVLTF. The CDR3 nucleotides are TGTGCCAGCAGTGGGGGGAGCCCGAATAGGGGGGCCAACGTCCTGACTTTC.

The chain links TRBV27 to TRBJ1-2, with 8 nucleotides matching TRBD1. The CDR3 has 15 residues. J was trimmed by 6 bases and V by 3 bases; bases with no gene match: 9. CDR1 and CDR2 (germline): MNHEY, SMNVEV (reference sequence). The CDR3 DNA reads TGTGCCAGCAGTTTGGTTCAGGGGGCAACTCATGGCTACACCTTC. Its translation is CASSLVQGATHGYTF.

Concerning this clone itself: Other nucleotide sequences from this sample produce the same CDR3. This chain joins TRBV19 and TRBJ2-7; 10 bases agree with TRBD2. The length of the CDR3 is 14 residues. Trimming took 6 bases from V and 0 from J; bases not matched to a gene: 2. Germline V gives CDR1 LNHDA, CDR2 SQIVND (reference sequence). The CDR3 here is CASSWTSGSYEQYF. The CDR3 coding sequence is TGTGCCAGTAGCTGGACTAGCGGCTCCTACGAGCAGTACTTC.

The chain couples TRBV19 to TRBJ1-1; TRBD1 matches 7 bases. The CDR3 totals 14 residues. From germline, CDR1 is LNHDA and CDR2 SQIVND (reference sequence). The junction had 9 bases not matched to a gene; V was cut back by 6 bases and J by 5 bases. CDR3 amino acids: CASRTRGHGTEAFF. The CDR3 DNA sequence: TGTGCCAGTAGGACGAGGGGGCATGGGACTGAAGCTTTCTTT.

In regard to this clone: Other DNA sequences from this sample encode an identical CDR3 as well. The rearrangement links TRBV7-9 to TRBJ2-7, with D possibly called TRBD1 or TRBD2 (5 bases each). Germline CDR1 and CDR2: SEHNR and FQNEAQ (reference sequence). The CDR3 contains 12 residues. The V gene lost 6 bases and the J gene lost 3 bases, with 9 bases spanning the gap. DNA for the CDR3: TGTGCCAGCAGTCGGGACGGCTACGAGCAGTACTTC. Its protein product is CASSRDGYEQYF.

This chain connects TRBV2 to TRBJ2-7, with a possible D match to TRBD1 (6 bases). Looked up from germline, CDR1 is SNHLY and CDR2 is FYNNEI. The CDR3 has 13 residues. Deletions cut 2 bases from V and 2 bases from J, with 7 bases between. As DNA, the CDR3 is TGTGCCAGCAGTGAAACAGGGACCTACGAGCAGTACTTC. This codes for CASSETGTYEQYF.

The chain employs TRBV5-5 and TRBJ2-7, with 11 bases lining up with TRBD2. V lost 2 bases and J lost 1; bases outside the gene matches: 2. Germline assignment: CDR1 SGHKS and CDR2 YYEKEE (reference sequence). The CDR3 spans 15 residues. CDR3 nucleotide sequence: TGTGCCAGCAGCTTTAGCGGGAGGGGGTCCTACGAGCAGTACTTC. It is translated as CASSFSGRGSYEQYF.